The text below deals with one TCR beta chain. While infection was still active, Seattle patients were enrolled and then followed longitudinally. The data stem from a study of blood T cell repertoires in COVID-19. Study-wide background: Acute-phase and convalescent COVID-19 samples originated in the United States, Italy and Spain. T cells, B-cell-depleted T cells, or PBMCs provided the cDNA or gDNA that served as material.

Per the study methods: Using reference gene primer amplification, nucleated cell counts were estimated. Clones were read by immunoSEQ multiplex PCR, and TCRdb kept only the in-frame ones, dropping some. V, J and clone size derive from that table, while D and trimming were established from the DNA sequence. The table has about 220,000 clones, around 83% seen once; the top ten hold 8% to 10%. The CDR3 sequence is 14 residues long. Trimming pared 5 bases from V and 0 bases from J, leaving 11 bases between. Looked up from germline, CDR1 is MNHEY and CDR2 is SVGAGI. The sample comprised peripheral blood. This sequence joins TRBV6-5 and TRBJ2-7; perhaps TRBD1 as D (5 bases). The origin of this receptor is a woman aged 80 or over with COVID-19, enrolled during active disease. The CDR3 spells CASSPRTPSYEQYF. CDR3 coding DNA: TGTGCCAGCAGTCCCCGGACACCCTCCTACGAGCAGTACTTC.